The T cell receptor beta chain described here comes from a study of blood T cell repertoires in COVID-19. The assay was immunoSEQ multiplex PCR, and TCRdb's table has in-frame clones only and misses some. The table includes about 500,000 clones, approximately 88% detected once. Trimming removed 5 bases from V and 3 bases from J; junction bases left unmatched: 9. CDR1 is MNHNY and CDR2 is SVGAGI in the germline V gene (reference sequence). This CDR3 spans 16 amino acids. The TCR was taken from a woman aged 45-59 years with COVID-19, enrolled during active disease. V gene TRBV6-6 combines with J gene TRBJ1-1, with 10 positions matching TRBD1. Sample: peripheral blood. The CDR3 spells CASSLGTGEGDTEAFF. DNA for the CDR3: TGTGCCAGCAGTCTTGGGACAGGGGAGGGTGACACTGAAGCTTTCTTT.